This T cell receptor beta chain appears in the sequencing data of a study of T cells in Graves' hyperthyroidism and ophthalmopathy. Looking at the study overall: Before treatment of any kind, peripheral blood was taken at initial diagnosis. Study observations and caveats: Blood also carried most thyroid clonotypes expanded above 0.001. Before onset, ophthalmopathy was predicted by the model a median roughly six months earlier.

At least ten counts were recorded for this clonotype. Its antigen remains unidentified. Researchers amplified the TCR beta CDR3 regions from RNA transcripts. First-round RT-PCR of the TCR CDR3 relied on the HTBI primer set. TCRdb reprocessed the multiplex PCR reads with MiXCR, giving one entry per CDR3 protein. The data show roughly 650,000 distinct CDR3 sequences, approximately 15% seen once. Sequenced: blood. The receptor was derived from a middle-aged woman with Graves' ophthalmopathy.

In DNA form, the CDR3 reads TGTGCCTGGACCCGTGCAGGGGTGGATACTGAAGCTTTCTTT. Protein product: CAWTRAGVDTEAFF. The genes are TRBV30 and TRBJ1-1; D perhaps matches TRBD1 (6 bases). The CDR3 contains 14 residues. The V and J ends lost 4 bases and 5 bases respectively, with 17 bases between them. The germline CDR1 and CDR2 sequences are GTSNPN and SVGIG (reference sequence).